Below are 2 T cell receptor beta chains sequenced from a single sample in a study of T cell changes during pregnancy in multiple sclerosis (dated by TCRdb to between 2018 and 2020). Library preparation was by the immunoSEQ multiplex PCR assay. As stored in TCRdb, this immuneACCESS dataset retains in-frame rearrangements with V and J assigned. A fraction of the clones does not appear; measured against another copy, unresolved V genes explain less than half of the discrepancy, and the remainder lacks a known reason. The table for this sample lists about 75,000 clones; approximately 95% of them were counted only once. The ten largest clonotypes hold more than 0.12% of the sample. This specimen was CD4+ T cells from peripheral blood mononuclear cells, taken after pregnancy. Receptors were obtained from a female donor with multiple sclerosis, enrolled in a pregnancy study.

This sequence joins TRBV6-1 and TRBJ2-7; weak D call: TRBD2 (6 bases). Looked up from germline, CDR1 is MNHNS and CDR2 is SASEGT. The CDR3 runs 18 residues. V lost 1 base and J lost 3, with 22 bases in between. CDR3 sequence: CASSEVVGSSASFYEQYF. DNA of the CDR3: TGTGCCAGCAGTGAAGTGGTGGGTTCTAGCGCCTCTTTCTACGAGCAGTACTTC.

The chain couples TRBV30 to TRBJ2-3, with D unclear. Germline values: CDR1 GTSNPN, CDR2 SVGIG (reference sequence). Trimming cost V 2 bases and J 6 bases, with 6 bases left between them. This CDR3 spans 11 amino acids. The CDR3 sequence: CAWSPSDTQYF. The CDR3 bases are TGTGCCTGGAGTCCTAGTGATACGCAGTATTTT.